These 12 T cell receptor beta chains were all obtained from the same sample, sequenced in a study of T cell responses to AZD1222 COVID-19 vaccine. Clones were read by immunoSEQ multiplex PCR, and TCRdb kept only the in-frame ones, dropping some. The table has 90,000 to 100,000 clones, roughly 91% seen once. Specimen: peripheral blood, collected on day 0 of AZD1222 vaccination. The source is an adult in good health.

The CDR3 nucleotides are TGTGCCAGCAGTCCCCAACCAGACTCTCCCTACGAGCAGTACTTC. The encoded protein is CASSPQPDSPYEQYF. The V and J genes are TRBV28 and TRBJ2-7; D is unclear. The V gene lost 5 bases and the J gene lost 2 bases, with 16 bases spanning the gap. CDR1 is MDHEN, CDR2 SYDVKM, per germline. There are 15 residues in the CDR3.

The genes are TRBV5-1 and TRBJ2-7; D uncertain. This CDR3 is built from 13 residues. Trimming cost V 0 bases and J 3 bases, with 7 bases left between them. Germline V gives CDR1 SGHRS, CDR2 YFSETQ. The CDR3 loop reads CASSLVPIYEQYF. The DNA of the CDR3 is TGCGCCAGCAGCTTGGTCCCAATCTACGAGCAGTACTTC.

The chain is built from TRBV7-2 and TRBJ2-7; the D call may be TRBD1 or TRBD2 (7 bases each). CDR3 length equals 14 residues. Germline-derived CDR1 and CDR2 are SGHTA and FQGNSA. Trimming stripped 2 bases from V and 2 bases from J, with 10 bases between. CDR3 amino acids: CASSLQGGPYEQYF. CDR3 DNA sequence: TGTGCCAGCAGCTTACAGGGGGGGCCCTACGAGCAGTACTTC.

CDR3 protein: CASIYGYTF. The DNA of the CDR3 is TGTGCCAGCATATATGGCTACACCTTC. The chain couples TRBV27 to TRBJ1-2; the D is unclear. The CDR3 totals 9 residues. The germline CDR1 and CDR2 sequences are MNHEY and SMNVEV (reference sequence). V was shortened by 7 bases and J by 5 bases, with 2 bases between the two germline ends.

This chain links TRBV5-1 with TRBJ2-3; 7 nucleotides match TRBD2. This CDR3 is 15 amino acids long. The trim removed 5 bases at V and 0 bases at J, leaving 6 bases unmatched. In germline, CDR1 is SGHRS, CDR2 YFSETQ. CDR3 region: CASSWSGASTDTQYF. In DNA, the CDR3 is TGCGCCAGCAGTTGGAGCGGGGCTAGCACAGATACGCAGTATTTT.

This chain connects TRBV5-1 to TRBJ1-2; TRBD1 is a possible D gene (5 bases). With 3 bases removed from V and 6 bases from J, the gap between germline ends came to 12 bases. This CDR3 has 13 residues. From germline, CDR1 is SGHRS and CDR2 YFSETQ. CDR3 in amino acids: CASSWGYQNGYTF. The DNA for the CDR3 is TGCGCCAGCAGCTGGGGCTACCAAAATGGCTACACCTTC. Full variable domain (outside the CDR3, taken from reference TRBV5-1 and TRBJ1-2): KAGVTQTPRYLIKTRGQQVTLSCSPISGHRSVSWYQQTPGQGLQFLFEYFSETQRNKGNFPGRFSGRQFSNSRSEMNVSTLELGDSALYLCASSWGYQNGYTFGSGTRLTVV.

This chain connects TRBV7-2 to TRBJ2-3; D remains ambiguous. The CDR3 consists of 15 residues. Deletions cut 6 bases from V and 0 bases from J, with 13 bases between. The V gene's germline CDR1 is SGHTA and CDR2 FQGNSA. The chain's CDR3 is CASSPWTSSTDTQYF. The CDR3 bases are TGTGCCAGCAGTCCTTGGACCTCTAGCACAGATACGCAGTATTTT.

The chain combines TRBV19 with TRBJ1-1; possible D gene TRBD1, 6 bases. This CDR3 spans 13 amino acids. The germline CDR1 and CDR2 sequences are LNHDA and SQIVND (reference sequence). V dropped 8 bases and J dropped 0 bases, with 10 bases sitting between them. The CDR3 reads CASSGGLNTEAFF. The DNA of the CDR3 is TGTGCCAGTTCCGGGGGCTTGAACACTGAAGCTTTCTTT.

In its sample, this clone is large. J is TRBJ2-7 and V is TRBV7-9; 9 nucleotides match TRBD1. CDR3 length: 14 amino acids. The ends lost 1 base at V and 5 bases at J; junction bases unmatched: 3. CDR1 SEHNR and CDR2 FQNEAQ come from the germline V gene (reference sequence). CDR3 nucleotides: TGTGCCAGCAGCTTAGTGGGACAGGGCCACGAGCAGTACTTC. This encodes CASSLVGQGHEQYF.

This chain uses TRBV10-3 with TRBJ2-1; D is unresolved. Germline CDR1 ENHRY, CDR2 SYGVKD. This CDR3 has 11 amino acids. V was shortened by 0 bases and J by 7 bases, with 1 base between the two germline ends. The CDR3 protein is CAISESNEQFF. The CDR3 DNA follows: TGTGCCATCAGTGAGTCAAATGAGCAGTTCTTC.

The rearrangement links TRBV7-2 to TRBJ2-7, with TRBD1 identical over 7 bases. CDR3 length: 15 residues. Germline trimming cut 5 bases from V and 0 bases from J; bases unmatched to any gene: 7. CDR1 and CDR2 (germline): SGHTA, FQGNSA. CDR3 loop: CASSGNRGHSYEQYF. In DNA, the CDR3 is TGTGCCAGCAGCGGAAACAGGGGCCACTCCTACGAGCAGTACTTC.

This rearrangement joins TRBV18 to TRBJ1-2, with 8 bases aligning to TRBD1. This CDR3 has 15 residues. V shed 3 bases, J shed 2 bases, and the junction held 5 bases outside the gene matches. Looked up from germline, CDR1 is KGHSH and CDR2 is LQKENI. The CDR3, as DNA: TGTGCCAGCTCACCGGGGCACAGGGGGAACTATGGCTACACCTTC. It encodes CASSPGHRGNYGYTF.